This T cell receptor (beta chain) was retrieved from a study of cytomegalovirus exposure and HLA in healthy donors. PCR used 60 Vbeta primers and 13 Jbeta primers. Assay: immunoSEQ multiplex PCR; the TCRdb copy retains only in-frame clones and omits some. The sample shows over 45,000 clones, about four fifths of them seen only once. The CDR3 has 14 amino acids. Germline V lookup: CDR1 SQVTM, CDR2 ANQGSEA. J gave up 4 bases and V 7 bases, and 12 bases lay outside the gene matches. The clonotype was recovered from a boy aged 5-17 years in good health and CMV-seropositive. Material: PBMCs. V and J are TRBV29-1 and TRBJ1-2; 7 bases agree with TRBD1. CDR3 sequence (DNA): TGCAGCGCCGCGGGACAGACTACTGGCTATGGCTACACCTTC. It codes for CSAAGQTTGYGYTF.